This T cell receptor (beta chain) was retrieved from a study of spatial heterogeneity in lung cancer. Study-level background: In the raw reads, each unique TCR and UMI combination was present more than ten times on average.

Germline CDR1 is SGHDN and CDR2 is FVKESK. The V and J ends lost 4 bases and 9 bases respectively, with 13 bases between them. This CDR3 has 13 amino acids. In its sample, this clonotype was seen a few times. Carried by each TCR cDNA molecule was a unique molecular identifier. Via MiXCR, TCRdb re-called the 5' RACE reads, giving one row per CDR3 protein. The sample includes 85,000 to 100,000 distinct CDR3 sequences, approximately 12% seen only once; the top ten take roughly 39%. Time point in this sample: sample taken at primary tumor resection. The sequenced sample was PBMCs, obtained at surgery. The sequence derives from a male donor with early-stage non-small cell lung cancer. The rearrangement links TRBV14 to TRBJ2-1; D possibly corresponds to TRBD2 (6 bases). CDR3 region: CASSRDLGGEQFF. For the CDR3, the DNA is TGTGCCAGCAGCCGGGACTTGGGCGGTGAGCAGTTCTTC.